This note documents a single T cell receptor beta chain sequence. This clone's antigen is unknown. Within one base of it there is no much larger clone, and no base qualities were kept. The sample's time point label is to be understood as: persistent/refractory GD, antithyroid drugs over 5 years with positive TRAb. For both TCR sequencing and RNA sequencing, RNA was extracted from PBMCs using TRIzol. The diagnosis of Graves' disease was made according to American Thyroid Association guidelines. Patients for the study were recruited at an endocrinology department in Xi'an, China. Each patient gave approximately 8.8 milliliters of peripheral blood, collected in an EDTA anticoagulant tube. Ficoll Paque Plus density gradient separation was used to isolate PBMCs, and no further T cell sorting was performed. RNA quality was checked with an Agilent 2100 Bioanalyzer and agarose gel, and concentration with a NanoDrop 2000.

This specimen comes from a study of regulatory T cells in long-lasting Graves disease (dated by TCRdb to the early 2020s). The study in broad terms: To count as having persistent Graves' disease, a patient had to have received antithyroid drug treatment for over 5 years with TSH receptor autoantibodies remaining persistently positive. TCR sequencing covered some 13 persistent and 20 or so newly diagnosed Graves' disease patients, some 33 samples in total. Persistent Graves' disease patients were compared with newly diagnosed Graves' disease patients by peripheral blood TCR sequencing and RNA sequencing. In the clinical cohort, patients with persistent Graves' disease had used antithyroid drugs for an average of roughly 10 years. The study was registered as a clinical trial and conducted in China. The study at large found these results: Compared with newly diagnosed patients, patients with persistent Graves' disease had lower TCR Shannon entropy and fewer highly expanded clones, which suggests clonal expansion. Peripheral blood alone was examined, since thyroid tissue, which constituted the primary lesion, could not be accessed. As a limitation, the authors acknowledged that the small sample size may reduce accuracy. A larger number of public clonotypes was shared among persistent patients (fewer than 3,000) than among newly diagnosed patients (around 970). Sequencing and analysis were restricted to the TCR beta chain. TRBV28, TRBJ1-2 and TRBJ2-5 were preferentially used in persistent disease, while TRBV20-1 and TRBJ2-1 were favored in newly diagnosed disease.

Reading from cysteine to phenylalanine, the CDR3 counts 13 amino acids. Only CDR3 DNA is held: 39 bases, read in frame from base 1. The germline V gene supplies CDR1 SGHTA and CDR2 FQGTGA. V gives up 2 bases and J gives up 4 bases, and the segment between their germline ends measures 8 bases. The library was obtained by multiplex PCR. Instrument used: Illumina HiSeq 4000. TCR beta libraries were built with iRepertoire HTBI primers and Arm-PCR amplification of CDR3 regions. PCR products were gel purified before sequencing. The authors' analysis ran thus. Across samples, around 62 TRBV and approximately 15 TRBJ segments were identified and used for gene usage analysis of CDR3 amino acid clonotypes. COPE and FqMerger were used to merge the filtered high-quality paired reads into contigs. BLAST was used to align contigs to IMGT TRBV, TRBD and TRBJ reference genes, and CDR3 was defined according to IMGT. Highly expanded clones were defined as clonotypes with a frequency above 0.1%. Shannon entropy served as the measure of repertoire diversity, while the Gini coefficient captured V-J evenness. Public clonotypes were defined as clonotypes shared by more than one individual. TCRdb handled the public reads itself, with Q25 trimming in fastp and clone calling in MiXCR, and kept productive beta chains. Each entry is one CDR3 protein sequence, shown with its most common DNA and genes. V and J calls and clone size were set by TCRdb, not the authors. The sample table records almost 350,000 distinct CDR3 sequences; roughly a fifth of these occur just once. Roughly 29% of the sample is in the top ten clones.

The sample here was peripheral blood mononuclear cells (PBMCs), taken when the disease was refractory, from a patient treated with antithyroid drugs. The sequence was collected from a female donor with Graves disease. Here the chain combines TRBV7-3 and TRBJ1-2; 5 matching bases give a weak D call of TRBD1. The CDR3 protein sequence reads: CASSLQGFYGYTF. In nucleotide form, the sequence is TGTGCCAGCAGCTTACAGGGTTTCTATGGCTACACCTTC.